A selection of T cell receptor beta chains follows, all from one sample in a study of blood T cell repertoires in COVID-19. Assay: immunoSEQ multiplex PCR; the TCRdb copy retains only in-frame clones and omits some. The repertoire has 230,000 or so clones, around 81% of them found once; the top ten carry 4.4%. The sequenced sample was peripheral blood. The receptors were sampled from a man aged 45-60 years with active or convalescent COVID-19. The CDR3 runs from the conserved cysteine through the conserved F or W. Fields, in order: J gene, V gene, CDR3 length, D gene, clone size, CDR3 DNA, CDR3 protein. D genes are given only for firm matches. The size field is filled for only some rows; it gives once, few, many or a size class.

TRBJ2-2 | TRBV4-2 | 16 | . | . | TGTGCCAGCAGCCAAGCTAGCGCCCGCGGCACCGGGGAGCTGTTTTTT | CASSQASARGTGELFF
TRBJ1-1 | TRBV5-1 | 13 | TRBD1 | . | TGCGCCAGCACGGCAGGGGGGAACACTGAAGCTTTCTTT | CASTAGGNTEAFF
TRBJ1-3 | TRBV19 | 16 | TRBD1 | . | TGTGCCAGCAGACCCGGGACAGACATCTCTGGAAACACCATATATTTT | CASRPGTDISGNTIYF
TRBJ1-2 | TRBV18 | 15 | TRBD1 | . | TGTGCCAGCTCACCCTTACAGGGGGCCCATGATGGCTACACCTTC | CASSPLQGAHDGYTF
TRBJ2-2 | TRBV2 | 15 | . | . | TGTGCCAGCAGTGTGTCTCTCTTGAACACCGGGGAGCTGTTTTTT | CASSVSLLNTGELFF
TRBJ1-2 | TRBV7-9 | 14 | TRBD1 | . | TGTGCCAGCAGCCTGGGTGGGACAGTTTATGGCTACACCTTC | CASSLGGTVYGYTF
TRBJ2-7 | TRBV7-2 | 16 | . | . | TGTGCCAGCAGCACCCCCGGACAAGGTAGGTCCTACGAGCAGTACTTC | CASSTPGQGRSYEQYF
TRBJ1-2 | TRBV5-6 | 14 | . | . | TGTGCCAGCAGCTTGGAGGACAGCTTCTATGGCTACACCTTC | CASSLEDSFYGYTF
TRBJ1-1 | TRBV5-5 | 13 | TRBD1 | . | TGTGCCAGCAGCTTGAGACAGGGGTTTGTAACTTTCTTT | CASSLRQGFVTFF
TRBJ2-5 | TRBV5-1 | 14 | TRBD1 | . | TGCGCCAGCAGCTCCGGGACAGGGGAAGAGACCCAGTACTTC | CASSSGTGEETQYF
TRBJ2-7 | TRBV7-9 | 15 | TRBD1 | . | TGTGCCAGCAGCTTAGGACAGGGAGACTTGTACGAGCAGTACTTC | CASSLGQGDLYEQYF
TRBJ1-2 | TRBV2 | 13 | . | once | TGTGCCAGCACCAGGGAAGTGGCCTATGGCTACACCTTC | CASTREVAYGYTF
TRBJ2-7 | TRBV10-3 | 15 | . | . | TGTGCCATCAGGTTCCGGGCAGGGGAGCGCTACGAGCAGTACTTC | CAIRFRAGERYEQYF
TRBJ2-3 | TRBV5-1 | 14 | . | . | TGCGCCAGCAGCTTGAACTTCGTGACAGATACGCAGTATTTT | CASSLNFVTDTQYF